This TCR beta chain was sequenced for a study of cytomegalovirus exposure and HLA in healthy donors. General study findings and limits: As confirmed in vitro, a few CMV-associated chains were specific for CMV antigens.

Notes on this clone: Its target is unknown.

TCRdb's table, derived via immunoSEQ multiplex PCR, lists solely in-frame clones and lacks some. The repertoire holds about 88,000 clones, with 96% as singletons. The CDR3 runs to 12 residues. Germline V CDR1 and CDR2: MNHEY, SVGAGI. The trim removed 6 bases at V and 1 base at J, leaving 0 bases unmatched. The V and J genes are TRBV6-5 and TRBJ2-7, with 7 positions matching TRBD1. This sequence was found in a man younger than 35 in good health and CMV-seronegative. Sequenced: PBMCs. The CDR3 is CASRTGSYEQYF. Written as DNA, the CDR3 is TGTGCCAGCAGGACAGGGTCCTACGAGCAGTACTTC.